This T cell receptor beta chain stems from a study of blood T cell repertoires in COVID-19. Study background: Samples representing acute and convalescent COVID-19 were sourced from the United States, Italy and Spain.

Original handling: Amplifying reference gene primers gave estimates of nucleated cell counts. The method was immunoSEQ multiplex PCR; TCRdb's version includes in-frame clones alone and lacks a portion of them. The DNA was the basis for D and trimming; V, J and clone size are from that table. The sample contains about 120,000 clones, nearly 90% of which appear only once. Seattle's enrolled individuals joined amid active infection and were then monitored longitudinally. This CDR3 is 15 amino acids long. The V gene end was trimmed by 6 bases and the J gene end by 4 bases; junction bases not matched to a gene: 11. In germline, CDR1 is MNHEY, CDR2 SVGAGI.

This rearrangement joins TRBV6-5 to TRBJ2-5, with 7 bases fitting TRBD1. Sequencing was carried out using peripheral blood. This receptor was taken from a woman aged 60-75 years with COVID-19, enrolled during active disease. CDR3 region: CASSPTGTSGETQYF. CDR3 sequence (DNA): TGTGCCAGCAGCCCGACAGGGACGTCCGGAGAGACCCAGTACTTC.